This T cell receptor (beta chain) was profiled in a study of cytomegalovirus exposure and HLA in healthy donors. Study-wide points: There were some public TCRs occurring in many donors, but most TCR sequences were rare. A few of the chains that were CMV-associated were confirmed in vitro to be specific for CMV antigens. Diagnosis of cytomegalovirus status made by the classifier reportedly showed high specificity and sensitivity.

Produced via immunoSEQ multiplex PCR; TCRdb's table is partial and in-frame only. Seen here are about 140,000 clones, 70% to 90% observed once, and the top ten hold just under 3%. The V segment lost 2 bases and the J segment 2 bases; nucleotides outside the gene matches: 5. Germline CDR1 SGHDN, CDR2 FVKESK. This CDR3 contains 15 residues. In regard to this clone: The antigen remains undetermined.

The chain uses TRBV14 and TRBJ2-7; TRBD2 aligns across 8 bases. The clonotype originates from a man in his late teens or twenties in good health and CMV-seronegative. Material for sequencing was PBMCs. CDR3: CASSQPGGGPYEQYF. DNA for the CDR3: TGTGCCAGCAGCCAACCGGGGGGGGGCCCCTACGAGCAGTACTTC.